The 27 T cell receptor beta chains below all came from one sample that was sequenced in a study of blood T cell repertoires in COVID-19. Libraries were prepared by immunoSEQ multiplex PCR; TCRdb keeps only in-frame clonotypes and omits some of them. Of approximately 46,000 clones listed, roughly 74% are singletons. Sample: peripheral blood. Every receptor here comes from an older man with acute or convalescent COVID-19.

The chain is built from TRBV7-8 and TRBJ2-7, with a weak D call TRBD2 (6 bases). The V end lost 5 bases, the J end lost 2 bases, and 16 bases lay between the germline ends. The germline gives CDR1 SGHVS, CDR2 FQNEAQ. The CDR3 length is 15 residues. The CDR3 region has the DNA TGTGCCAGCAGCCGCCGCCGGGACTCTCCCTACGAGCAGTACTTC. Its protein is CASSRRRDSPYEQYF.

The V and J genes are TRBV18 and TRBJ2-5; D gene ambiguous. The V end was cut by 2 bases, the J end by 3 bases, with 16 bases between. This CDR3 spans 16 amino acids. CDR1 is KGHSH and CDR2 is LQKENI in the germline V gene. This chain's CDR3 is CASSPAGLFVKETQYF. Written as DNA, the CDR3 is TGTGCCAGCTCACCAGCAGGCCTGTTTGTTAAAGAGACCCAGTACTTC. The full variable domain, completed using reference TRBV18 and TRBJ2-5, is NAGVMQNPRHLVRRRGQEARLRCSPMKGHSHVYWYRQLPEEGLKFMVYLQKENIIDESGMPKERFSAEFPKEGPSILRIQQVVRGDSAAYFCASSPAGLFVKETQYFGPGTRLLVL.

The chain employs TRBV11-2 and TRBJ2-7; TRBD2 aligns across 7 bases. CDR3 size: 15 residues. Germline CDR1 is SGHAT and CDR2 is FQNNGV. The junction had 13 bases not matched to a gene; V was cut back by 5 bases and J by 6 bases. The CDR3 is CASSRRARELGEQYF. Written as DNA, the CDR3 is TGTGCCAGCAGCCGACGGGCGCGGGAGCTAGGCGAGCAGTACTTC.

The rearrangement uses TRBV7-3 and TRBJ1-1; D is possibly TRBD1 (5 bases). The V end was cut by 0 bases, the J end by 3 bases, with 11 bases between. The CDR3 is 15 residues long. CDR1 SGHTA and CDR2 FQGTGA come from the germline V gene. CDR3 loop: CASSLTAGPDTEAFF. The CDR3 nucleotides are TGTGCCAGCAGCTTAACTGCAGGGCCTGACACTGAAGCTTTCTTT. Supplemented by reference TRBV7-3 and TRBJ1-1, the full variable domain reads GAGVSQTPSNKVTEKGKYVELRCDPISGHTALYWYRQSLGQGPEFLIYFQGTGAADDSGLPNDRFFAVRPEGSVSTLKIQRTERGDSAVYLCASSLTAGPDTEAFFGQGTRLTVV.

CDR3 nucleotide sequence: TGCGCCAGCAGCTTGGCCCCCGGGACACAATACAATGAGCAGTTCTTC. Protein sequence: CASSLAPGTQYNEQFF. The chain recombines TRBV5-1 with TRBJ2-1, with D possibly being TRBD1 (6 bases). V was cut by 0 bases and J by 4 bases, with 14 bases left in between. There are 16 residues in the CDR3. The V gene's germline CDR1 is SGHRS and CDR2 YFSETQ.

This clone showed up just a few times. This chain connects TRBV28 to TRBJ1-6; TRBD1 agrees at 10 bases. The CDR3 loop spans 14 amino acids. Germline loops: CDR1 MDHEN, CDR2 SYDVKM. Losses at the gene ends were 7 bases for V and 7 bases for J; bases not matched to a gene: 4. The CDR3 here is CASNPGQGNSPLHF. In nucleotides, the CDR3 is TGTGCCAGCAACCCGGGACAGGGGAATTCACCCCTCCACTTT. The full variable domain, in which reference TRBV28 and TRBJ1-6 provide the parts outside the CDR3, is DVKVTQSSRYLVKRTGEKVFLECVQDMDHENMFWYRQDPGLGLRLIYFSYDVKMKEKGDIPEGYSVSREKKERFSLILESASTNQTSMYLCASNPGQGNSPLHFGNGTRLTVT.

The rearrangement joins TRBV7-9 to TRBJ2-7, with 8 bases lining up with TRBD1. V shed 2 bases and J 3 bases; nucleotides not matched to a gene: 9. Germline CDR1 is SEHNR and CDR2 is FQNEAQ (reference sequence). This CDR3 spans 16 amino acids. The DNA of the CDR3 is TGTGCCAGCAGCTTAAGTGGACAGGGAAGGGGCTACGAGCAGTACTTC. Its translation: CASSLSGQGRGYEQYF.

The chain has TRBV7-2 and TRBJ1-3; D remains unclear. The V gene's germline CDR1 is SGHTA and CDR2 FQGNSA. CDR3 size: 13 residues. The V end lost 6 bases, the J end lost 0 bases, and 6 bases lay between the germline ends. CDR3 in DNA: TGTGCCAGCAGGCCGAGCTCTGGAAACACCATATATTTT. It specifies CASRPSSGNTIYF. Full variable domain (rest looked up from reference TRBV7-2 and TRBJ1-3): GAGVSQSPSNKVTEKGKDVELRCDPISGHTALYWYRQSLGQGLEFLIYFQGNSAPDKSGLPSDRFSAERTGGSVSTLTIQRTQQEDSAVYLCASRPSSGNTIYFGEGSWLTVV.

This chain uses TRBV5-6 with TRBJ1-3, with D possibly being TRBD1 (5 bases). The CDR3 sequence is 15 residues long. With 3 bases removed from V and 0 bases from J, the gap between germline ends came to 10 bases. Germline V gene data show CDR1 as SGHDT and CDR2 as YYEEEE. CDR3: CASSYRGDSGNTIYF. CDR3 sequence (DNA): TGTGCCAGCAGCTACCGGGGGGACTCTGGAAACACCATATATTTT.

The chain joins TRBV4-2 to TRBJ2-1, with TRBD2 as a possible D gene (5 bases). The CDR3 contains 16 residues. The V gene lost 1 base and the J gene lost 5 bases, with 15 bases spanning the gap. Germline CDR1 and CDR2: LGHNA and YNFKEQ. CDR3 sequence: CASSQVSSGLNNEQFF. The CDR3 coding sequence is TGTGCCAGCAGCCAAGTTTCAAGCGGACTTAACAATGAGCAGTTCTTC.

V gene TRBV27 combines with J gene TRBJ2-3; D perhaps matches TRBD2 (6 bases). V shed 6 bases and J shed 4 bases, with 14 bases lying between them. Germline loops: CDR1 MNHEY, CDR2 SMNVEV (reference sequence). The CDR3 consists of 14 residues. The DNA for the CDR3 is TGTGCCAGCAGGACGGGACTCTTAGCAGATACGCAGTATTTT. Residues: CASRTGLLADTQYF.

This chain uses TRBV19 with TRBJ1-2; D is undetermined. Trimming shortened V by 6 bases and J by 8 bases, and 13 bases separated the two germline ends. The CDR3 runs 12 residues. Germline V gene data show CDR1 as LNHDA and CDR2 as SQIVND (reference sequence). The CDR3 nucleotides read TGTGCCAGTAGCGTTGGCGCCAGGGGCTACACCTTC. Encoded protein: CASSVGARGYTF.

This clone appeared a few times. The chain is built from TRBV18 and TRBJ1-1, with TRBD1 as a possible D gene (6 bases). CDR3 length equals 14 residues. The germline V and J ends were trimmed by 6 bases and 4 bases, with 15 bases remaining between them. CDR1 and CDR2 (germline): KGHSH, LQKENI. CDR3 protein: CASSLQGQGTEAFF. The CDR3 bases are TGTGCCAGCTCCTTACAGGGTCAGGGCACTGAAGCTTTCTTT.

A single count supports this clone. The chain has TRBV3-1 (or the pseudogene TRBV3-2) and TRBJ2-7; no clear D. This CDR3 spans 15 amino acids. From germline, CDR1 is LGHDT and CDR2 YNNKEL (reference sequence). V was cut by 0 bases and J by 1 base, with 10 bases left in between. The CDR3 spells CASSQEVGPSYEQYF. The CDR3 DNA is TGTGCCAGCAGCCAAGAGGTTGGGCCTTCCTACGAGCAGTACTTC.

This clone was seen more than once but under ten times. This rearrangement joins TRBV2 to TRBJ2-2; the match to TRBD1 covers 8 bases. CDR3 length equals 15 residues. The junction had 6 bases not matched to a gene; V was cut back by 6 bases and J by 3 bases. Per the germline V gene, CDR1 is SNHLY and CDR2 is FYNNEI. The CDR3: CASRADRVDTGELFF. In DNA, the CDR3 is TGTGCCAGCAGGGCGGACAGGGTGGACACCGGGGAGCTGTTTTTT.

The rearrangement uses TRBV18 and TRBJ2-7, with TRBD2 identical over 8 bases. Germline values: CDR1 KGHSH, CDR2 LQKENI. The CDR3 covers 15 residues. After removal of 2 bases from V and 5 bases from J, the junction contained 8 bases not matched to a gene. The CDR3 reads CASSPYSGTRDEQYF. The DNA of the CDR3 is TGTGCCAGCTCACCATATTCCGGGACTAGGGACGAGCAGTACTTC.

The rearrangement uses TRBV4-1 and TRBJ1-6, with TRBD1 matching 7 bases. The CDR3 has 15 amino acids. V lost 2 bases and J lost 10; bases outside the gene matches: 8. Germline loops: CDR1 MGHRA, CDR2 YSYEKL. The CDR3: CASSQPDRVVSPLHF. In DNA, the CDR3 is TGCGCCAGCAGCCAACCAGACAGGGTGGTCTCACCCCTCCACTTT.

The chain combines TRBV19 with TRBJ2-2; tentatively, D is TRBD2 (5 bases). CDR1 LNHDA and CDR2 SQIVND come from the germline V gene (reference sequence). The CDR3 has 16 residues. Trimming took off 4 bases at V and 0 bases at J, with 12 bases between the two ends. The CDR3 DNA reads TGTGCCAGTAGTACTGGGGAGCTAACGAACACCGGGGAGCTGTTTTTT. Residues: CASSTGELTNTGELFF.

The V and J genes are TRBV7-9 and TRBJ2-7; the D gene is possibly TRBD2 (5 bases). Germline V CDR1 and CDR2: SEHNR, FQNEAQ (reference sequence). V was clipped by 3 bases and J by 6 bases, with 18 bases between them. There are 15 residues in the CDR3. The CDR3 sequence: CASSFTSGTPFEQYF. In nucleotides, the CDR3 is TGTGCCAGCAGCTTTACGAGCGGAACCCCTTTCGAGCAGTACTTC.

This chain links TRBV5-1 with TRBJ1-1, with no clear D. V gave up 0 bases and J gave up 6 bases, with 12 bases separating them. Germline CDR1 reads SGHRS; CDR2 reads YFSETQ. The CDR3 is 14 amino acids. CDR3: CASSLDVVQAEAFF. In nucleotides, the CDR3 is TGCGCCAGCAGCTTGGACGTGGTTCAGGCTGAAGCTTTCTTT.

This clone appeared a single time. This chain uses TRBV4-3 with TRBJ1-4, with 7 positions matching TRBD1. Germline V gene data show CDR1 as LGHNA and CDR2 as YSLEER. The trim removed 4 bases at V and 6 bases at J, leaving 5 bases unmatched. This CDR3 is built from 14 residues. The CDR3 DNA reads as TGCGCCAGCAGCCGACAGGGATGGGATGAAAAACTGTTTTTT. Its translation is CASSRQGWDEKLFF.

This clone was seen many times. This sample also contains other DNA sequences that code for the same CDR3. This chain uses TRBV30 with TRBJ1-5, with 9 positions matching TRBD1. This CDR3 comprises 13 residues. V dropped 2 bases and J dropped 7; count of bases not matched to a gene: 3. The germline CDR1 and CDR2 sequences are GTSNPN and SVGIG (reference sequence). The CDR3 DNA reads TGTGCCTGGAGTCGGGACAGGGCGCAGCCCCAGCATTTT. Translated, it gives CAWSRDRAQPQHF.

The chain couples TRBV5-1 to TRBJ2-2; TRBD2 matches 14 bases. CDR3 length equals 16 residues. The trim removed 2 bases at V and 5 bases at J, leaving 2 bases unmatched. Germline loops: CDR1 SGHRS, CDR2 YFSETQ. This CDR3 reads CASSLGLAGGTGELFF. The CDR3 region has the DNA TGCGCCAGCAGCTTAGGACTAGCGGGAGGAACCGGGGAGCTGTTTTTT.

This sequence joins TRBV3-1 (or the pseudogene TRBV3-2) and TRBJ2-5; D uncertain. Germline V gives CDR1 LGHDT, CDR2 YNNKEL (reference sequence). V was clipped by 5 bases and J by 5 bases, with 21 bases between them. This CDR3 is 16 amino acids long. CDR3 region: CASSGQCPFFSETQYF. The CDR3 DNA is TGTGCCAGCAGCGGGCAGTGTCCTTTTTTCTCTGAGACCCAGTACTTC.

This chain links TRBV28 with TRBJ2-2; a possible D gene is TRBD2 (6 bases). V lost 6 bases and J 7 bases, leaving 15 bases between the germline ends. This CDR3 has 14 amino acids. The germline V gene encodes CDR1 MDHEN and CDR2 SYDVKM. The CDR3 bases are TGTGCCAGCAGCCACCTGTCGCGGGGCGGGGAGCTGTTTTTT. It encodes CASSHLSRGGELFF.

Only a few counts were recorded for this clone. V gene TRBV14 combines with J gene TRBJ1-3; D call uncertain. Trimming cost V 6 bases and J 0 bases, with 6 bases left between them. Germline loops: CDR1 SGHDN, CDR2 FVKESK. The CDR3 has 13 amino acids. CDR3 loop: CASRFHSGNTIYF. The CDR3 bases are TGTGCCAGCAGGTTTCACTCTGGAAACACCATATATTTT.

This clone was counted at least ten times. The V and J genes are TRBV4-2 and TRBJ1-5; TRBD1 agrees at 11 bases. From germline, CDR1 is LGHNA and CDR2 YNFKEQ. J was trimmed by 6 bases and V by 4 bases; bases with no gene match: 5. The CDR3 has 15 amino acids. CDR3 amino acids: CASSRTGQGGQPQHF. The CDR3 nucleotides read TGTGCCAGCAGCCGGACGGGACAGGGGGGTCAGCCCCAGCATTTT.